The rows below give T cell receptor beta chains drawn from one sample of a study of tumor and adjacent non-tumor tissue in lung cancer. TCRdb recomputed calls from the multiplex PCR reads with MiXCR, one row per CDR3 protein. The repertoire holds approximately 150,000 distinct CDR3 sequences, with about 71% as singletons. The sequenced sample consisted of lung tumor tissue. The receptor source for this set is a man between 60 and 75 years old with small cell lung cancer. CDR3s include the opening cysteine and the closing phenylalanine or tryptophan. A D gene is named only where the DNA matches it firmly. Expanded clones get a size class; other rows say once, few or many, or leave the size out.

>TRBV20-1|-|TRBJ2-1|-
TGCAGTGCTAGTGGTGGGGCTAACGGAAACAATGAGCAATTCTTC
CSASGGANGNNEQFF
>TRBV11-3|-|TRBJ2-1|-
TGTGCCAGCAACTCCCGGACCTTAATTCCCAATGAGCAGTTCTTC
CASNSRTLIPNEQFF
>TRBV5-5|-|TRBJ1-4|-
TGTGCCAGCAGCAGAATTTGGGGGGACCATAATGAAAAACTGTTTTTT
CASSRIWGDHNEKLFF
>TRBV6-6|-|TRBJ2-3|-
TGTGGCAGTAGTCAACACTCGACCCCAGATACGCAGTATTTT
CGSSQHSTPDTQYF
>TRBV12-3/TRBV12-4|once|TRBJ2-7|TRBD1
TGTGCCAGAAGCCAACAGGGGAGATACGAGCAGTACTTC
CARSQQGRYEQYF
>TRBV6-2/TRBV6-3|-|TRBJ2-3|-
TGTGCCAGCAGCTATCAGGAATTCTTTCAACCCCAGTATTTT
CASSYQEFFQPQYF
>TRBV6-5|-|TRBJ2-1|-
TGTGACAGCAGTTATCATAGGGGGCTAGCGGGCTACAATGAGCAGTTCTTC
CDSSYHRGLAGYNEQFF
>TRBV7-9|-|TRBJ2-3|TRBD2
TGTTCCAGCAGCTCGCTAGCGGGAGGGCTTACGCAGTATTTT
CSSSSLAGGLTQYF
>TRBV12-3/TRBV12-4|-|TRBJ2-5|TRBD2
TGTACCAGCAGTGAGGGACTAGCGGGAGGTGAGACCCAGTACTTC
CTSSEGLAGGETQYF
>TRBV6-1|many|TRBJ1-2|TRBD1
TGTGCCAGCAGGTTATACAGGGGGCCCGGCTATGGCTACACCTTC
CASRLYRGPGYGYTF
>TRBV6-6|-|TRBJ2-2|-
TGTGCCAGCAGCGGGCGAAACGCCGGGGAGTTGTTTTTT
CASSGRNAGELFF
>TRBV7-3|-|TRBJ2-3|-
TGTGCCAGCAGCTTAGGACCGTACACAGATACGCAGTATTTT
CASSLGPYTDTQYF
>TRBV11-1|-|TRBJ1-1|-
TGTGCCAGCAGCTTCGGTGTAAGTGACATGATCGCTGAAGCTATCTTT
CASSFGVSDMIAEAIF
>TRBV28|-|TRBJ2-7|-
TGTGCCAGCAGTTTCTCCAGCGGAGTCTACGAGCAGTACTTC
CASSFSSGVYEQYF
>TRBV20-1|-|TRBJ2-7|-
TGCAGTGCTAGAGATGCTGGGGGGTACGAGCAGTACTTC
CSARDAGGYEQYF
>TRBV28|many|TRBJ2-7|TRBD1
TGTGCCAGCAGTCGGGAAGGTCGGGACAGGGCCTACGAGCAGTACTTC
CASSREGRDRAYEQYF
>TRBV11-2|-|TRBJ2-1|TRBD2
TGTGCCAGCAGCCACCTCGTAGGAGCAGGGAGGGGCCATGAGCAGATCTTC
CASSHLVGAGRGHEQIF
>TRBV29-1|few|TRBJ2-5|-
TGCAGCGTTTCCCCCTCATTGAGATCGGGGACCCAGTACTTC
CSVSPSLRSGTQYF
>TRBV4-2|-|TRBJ1-4|TRBD1
TGTGCCAGCAGCCAACGGGGACAGGGGGCGGATGAAAAACTGTTTTTT
CASSQRGQGADEKLFF
>TRBV29-1|-|TRBJ2-3|-
TGTAGCGCCCTAAGTCGGGGTCTCCAGTATTTT
CSALSRGLQYF
>TRBV5-1|-|TRBJ2-5|TRBD2
TGCGCCAGCAGCTTGGCAGGACTAGCGGTCCAAGAGACCCAGTACTTC
CASSLAGLAVQETQYF
>TRBV11-2|-|TRBJ2-1|-
TGTGTCAGCAGCGCTACCGTATGGGGGAATGAGCAGTTCTTC
CVSSATVWGNEQFF
>TRBV20-1|-|TRBJ2-1|-
TGCAGTGCTCCTAGCTGGAGGGCCTACAATGAGCAGTTCTTC
CSAPSWRAYNEQFF
>TRBV29-1|-|TRBJ2-2|-
TGCAGTGGATACCTATCGAACACCGGGAAGCTGTTTTTT
CSGYLSNTGKLFF
>TRBV11-3|-|TRBJ2-6|-
TGTGCCAGCAGCTTAGGATGGCGGGACCCATCTCTCTGGGGCCAACGTCCTGATTTC
CASSLGWRDPSLWGQRPDF
>TRBV20-1|-|TRBJ1-1|TRBD1
TGCAGTGCCCTAAGGACAGGGCCCACTGAAGCTTTCTTT
CSALRTGPTEAFF
>TRBV12-3/TRBV12-4|-|TRBJ1-1|TRBD1
TGTGACGGCAGCCCTCCGACAGGGCGCAGGCGAACTGAAGCTTTCTTT
CDGSPPTGRRRTEAFF
>TRBV29-1|many|TRBJ2-5|TRBD1
TGCAGCGTTAATGACAGGGGTCGAGAGACCCAGTACTTC
CSVNDRGRETQYF
>TRBV20-1|-|TRBJ2-1|TRBD2
TGCAGTGCTACGGAACTAGCGGGCCTATACAATGAGCAGTTCTTC
CSATELAGLYNEQFF
>TRBV11-2|-|TRBJ2-3|-
TGTGCCAGCAGCTTAGATCGGGATACGCATTGTTTT
CASSLDRDTHCF
>TRBV6-1|many|TRBJ2-6|TRBD1
TGTGCCAGCAGTCGACAGGGGGGTCGCTCTGGGGCCAACGTCCTGACTTTC
CASSRQGGRSGANVLTF
>TRBV11-3|many|TRBJ1-4|-
TGTGCCAGCAGCGTCCGGGACGGAAGGATAGCAACTAATGAAAAACTGTTTTTT
CASSVRDGRIATNEKLFF
>TRBV11-2|-|TRBJ1-1|-
TGTGCCTGCAGTTCGAAGCAGGGGCCAAGGATAAACACTGAAGCTTTCTTT
CACSSKQGPRINTEAFF
>TRBV29-1|many|TRBJ2-5|-
TGCAGCGTTGATGATAGGGTTATCGAGACCCAGTACTTC
CSVDDRVIETQYF
>TRBV11-2|-|TRBJ2-1|-
TGTGCCAGCAGCTTAGACCGCGCGGACTACAATGAGCAGTTCTTC
CASSLDRADYNEQFF
>TRBV5-1|-|TRBJ1-2|-
TGCGCCAGCAGCAGCGTCCTTCTCGATGGCTACACCTTC
CASSSVLLDGYTF
>TRBV29-1|-|TRBJ2-2|-
TGCAGCATTGATCACAGGGTTGGCGGGGAGTTGTTTTTT
CSIDHRVGGELFF
>TRBV11-3|-|TRBJ2-1|TRBD2
TGTGCCAGCAACTCGGGACTAGCGGGAGGCCCCTACAATGAGCATTTCTTC
CASNSGLAGGPYNEHFF
>TRBV2|-|TRBJ2-4|TRBD2
TGTGCCAGCACCCCCCCCTCGCGGGGGGCCCGTGAAAACATTCAGTACTTC
CASTPPSRGARENIQYF
>TRBV5-4|many|TRBJ2-2|-
TGTGCCAGCAGCTTGGGCGAAAAAAGGACCACCGGGGAGCTGTTTTTT
CASSLGEKRTTGELFF
>TRBV6-5|many|TRBJ2-2|-
TGTGCCAGCAGTTACTTAGGGGGGAACACCGGGGAGCTGTTTTTT
CASSYLGGNTGELFF
>TRBV6-5|-|TRBJ1-4|-
TGTGCCGGCAAAAGACAGGTGAATGAAAAACTGTTTTTT
CAGKRQVNEKLFF
>TRBV20-1|-|TRBJ2-7|-
TGCAGTGCTAGGGATTCTCTAGAGGGGGATTCCTACGAGCAGTACTTC
CSARDSLEGDSYEQYF
>TRBV4-2|-|TRBJ2-7|-
TGTGCCAGCAGCGACGGGGTGGGCGGAGACACCCACTACGAGCAGTACTTC
CASSDGVGGDTHYEQYF
>TRBV7-9|-|TRBJ2-4|-
TGTGCCAGCAGCTTAGCGGGCACAAAAAAGATTCAGTACTTC
CASSLAGTKKIQYF
>TRBV11-2|-|TRBJ2-7|-
TGTGCCAGCAGCCCTGTGTCACCCTACGAGCAGTACTTC
CASSPVSPYEQYF
>TRBV7-8|few|TRBJ2-1|-
TGTGCCAGCAGCTTATTAGACAGGCCTGGATTCTTC
CASSLLDRPGFF
>TRBV5-5|many|TRBJ2-4|-
TGTGCCAGCAGCTTGGAGTCGGCCCCTCAGTACTTC
CASSLESAPQYF
>TRBV6-1|-|TRBJ1-1|-
TGTGCCAGGACAGTCGACAGGCCGAACACTGAAGCTTTCTTT
CARTVDRPNTEAFF
>TRBV11-2|many|TRBJ2-3|-
TGTGCCAGCAGCTTAGACGTACTATATACGCAGTATTTT
CASSLDVLYTQYF
>TRBV11-2|-|TRBJ2-1|-
TGTGCCAGCAGTTTTACATGGTGGACCTACAATGAGCAGTTCTTC
CASSFTWWTYNEQFF
>TRBV30|few|TRBJ2-7|-
TGTGCCTGGAGTGTATGGGGGGCCTACGAGCAGTACTTC
CAWSVWGAYEQYF
>TRBV6-1|-|TRBJ1-5|-
TGTGCCAGCAGTGTAGCGCGTCCACAGCCCCAGCATTTT
CASSVARPQPQHF
>TRBV6-1|many|TRBJ2-2|TRBD1
TGTGCCAGCAGTAGACTACAGGGGGCTAACGGGGAGCTGTTTTTT
CASSRLQGANGELFF
>TRBV6-6|once|TRBJ2-4|-
TGTGCCAGCAGCACACCCGCATTGGTAACCAAAAACAATCAGTGCTTC
CASSTPALVTKNNQCF